The 5 T cell receptor beta chains reported below all come from one sample, sequenced in a study of diagnostic markers for celiac disease. Each CDR3 protein gets one entry in TCRdb, which reprocessed the reads and gives no DNA. The table counts about 6,000 distinct CDR3 sequences; almost 6% lies in the top ten. The sequenced sample consisted of either unsorted cells or a sorted T cell fraction (not recorded which). Source of these receptors: a human donor. This table probably holds off-target reads from a library built for another chain.

The rearrangement links TRBV20-1 to TRBJ1-5. This CDR3 region has 13 residues. Germline V gives CDR1 DFQATT, CDR2 SNEGSKA (reference sequence). CDR3: CSAEQSTHQPQHF.

The chain carries TRBV4-3 and TRBJ2-1; no DNA is available, so the TRBD2 call from TCRdb remains unchecked. CDR1 and CDR2 from the germline V gene are LGHNA and YSLEER. The CDR3 loop spans 14 amino acids. The CDR3 loop reads CASSQMGGHNEQFF.

The chain has TRBV7-8 and TRBJ1-5; TCRdb's D call of TRBD1 is untestable without DNA. Per the germline V gene, CDR1 is SGHVS and CDR2 is FQNEAQ. There are 14 residues in the CDR3. The CDR3: CASSSGGRDQPQHF.

Measured by frequency, this clonotype is medium-sized (0.01 to 0.1%). The chain links TRBV5-1 to TRBJ1-5; TCRdb calls TRBD1, which cannot be checked without DNA. The CDR3 has 14 amino acids. Germline V gene lookup returns CDR1 SGHRS and CDR2 YFSETQ. The CDR3 here is CASSPGQGNQPQHF.

This sequence joins TRBV12-3 or TRBV12-4 and TRBJ1-5; the TCRdb D gene call, TRBD1, has no DNA to confirm it. The CDR3 sequence is 13 residues long. This chain's CDR3 is CASSFWGKQPQHF.